What follows are 9 T cell receptor beta chains derived from one specimen sequenced in a study of molecular identifiers for immune sequencing clone quantification. One entry per CDR3 protein, called by TCRdb with MiXCR from the PCR reads. This table holds about 6,100 distinct CDR3 sequences, roughly 16% found once. Sequencing was performed on naive CD8+ T cells from blood, with Jurkat cell RNA spiked in. Subset here: FACS-sorted CD8+CD4-CCR7+CD45RA+ naive T cells. The receptors originated from a human donor in good health. Some libraries in this study had Jurkat cell RNA spiked in.

Regarding this clonotype: No conserved phenylalanine or tryptophan is present at the end of the CDR3, so a read error is the likely explanation. The chain couples TRBV28 to TRBJ2-7; TRBD2 might be the D (6 bases). There are 14 residues in the CDR3. Germline CDR1 reads MDHEN; CDR2 reads SYDVKM. Between the trimmed V and J ends, which lost 7 bases and 3 bases, there was a span of 16 bases. In DNA, the CDR3 is TGTGCCAGCAATTCCGGGGGACTGGTCTACGAGCAGTACTCC. Translation gives CASNSGGLVYEQYS.

This clonotype is medium-sized by share. This chain uses TRBV28 with TRBJ2-2; 7 nucleotides align to TRBD2. V was clipped by 3 bases and J by 1 base; unmatched bases: 5. The CDR3 runs 16 residues. Germline values: CDR1 MDHEN, CDR2 SYDVKM. Written as DNA, the CDR3 is TGTGCCAGCAGTTTTCTGTCTAGCGGGAACACCGGGGAGCTGTTTTTT. This sequence encodes CASSFLSSGNTGELFF.

This clonotype qualifies as medium-sized. The genes are TRBV7-9 and TRBJ1-3, with D unresolved. The CDR3 runs 15 residues. V was shortened by 4 bases and J by 3 bases, with 13 bases between the two germline ends. In germline, CDR1 is SEHNR, CDR2 FQNEAQ (reference sequence). CDR3 DNA sequence: TGTGCCAGCAGCTCCTCAGATAATGTTGGAAACACCATATATTTT. Translated, it gives CASSSSDNVGNTIYF.

A remark on this clonotype: A read error is possible here, since a much larger clone lies one base away. Here the CDR3 reads CASGGAGTDTQYF. DNA of the CDR3: TGTGCCAGCGGGGGGGCAGGCACAGATACGCAGTATTTT. The V call is TRBV6-1, the J call TRBJ2-3, with D possibly TRBD2 on 7 matching bases. Trimming took off 8 bases at V and 1 base at J, with 10 bases between the two ends. The CDR3 extends over 13 amino acids. Per the germline V gene, CDR1 is MNHNS and CDR2 is SASEGT.

This clonotype was seen more than once but under ten times. The chain is built from TRBV3-1 and TRBJ2-7; D ambiguous. This CDR3 is 13 amino acids long. V lost 4 bases, J lost 6 bases, and 13 bases lay in between. Germline V gives CDR1 LGHDT, CDR2 YNNKEL (reference sequence). For the CDR3, the DNA is TGTGCCAGCAGCCCCCCGGATAAGGGCGAGCAGTACTTC. Translation: CASSPPDKGEQYF.

This clonotype counts as medium-sized. The chain employs TRBV19 and TRBJ2-5, with a weak D call TRBD2 (5 bases). Germline-derived CDR1 and CDR2 are LNHDA and SQIVND (reference sequence). The CDR3 totals 13 residues. Trimming pared 6 bases from V and 3 bases from J, leaving 11 bases between. The CDR3 DNA reads TGTGCCAGTAGACCCGGGGTAGAAGAGACCCAGTACTTC. Protein product: CASRPGVEETQYF.

The sample holds many counts of this clonotype. The chain joins TRBV7-9 to TRBJ1-1, with TRBD1 matching 9 bases. Unmatched junction bases numbered 8, after V lost 5 bases and J lost 7 bases. In germline, CDR1 is SEHNR, CDR2 FQNEAQ (reference sequence). The CDR3 sequence is 14 residues long. The CDR3 spells CASSSRDRAGEAFF. The CDR3 DNA is TGTGCCAGCAGCAGCCGGGACAGGGCGGGTGAAGCTTTCTTT.

By sample fraction, this clonotype is medium-sized. This chain links TRBV29-1 with TRBJ2-4, with TRBD1 as a possible D gene (6 bases). Trimming shortened V by 4 bases and J by 5 bases, and 12 bases separated the two germline ends. The CDR3 has 13 amino acids. Germline V gene sequence: CDR1 SQVTM, CDR2 ANQGSEA. The CDR3 loop reads CSVVQGMENIQYF. CDR3 DNA: TGCAGCGTTGTGCAGGGGATGGAAAACATTCAGTACTTC.

By frequency in the sample, this clonotype is medium-sized. The V call is TRBV27, the J call TRBJ2-7; D call uncertain. CDR1 is MNHEY and CDR2 is SMNVEV in the germline V gene (reference sequence). The CDR3 runs to 13 residues. Trimming removed 3 bases at V and 3 bases at J, with 9 bases between. The CDR3 loop reads CASSFTESYEQYF. For the CDR3, the DNA is TGTGCCAGCAGTTTCACGGAGAGCTACGAGCAGTACTTC.